This T cell receptor beta chain was retrieved from a study of T cell responses to AZD1222 COVID-19 vaccine. Whole-study results and caveats: A reported finding is that nearly half of spike-specific TCRs target unmutated variant regions. Possibly, clonal diversity was underestimated; donors were largely white British and included more females. Among AZD1222 vaccinees, only 5 to 7 were seropositive at baseline. Dominant CD4 TCR responses targeted spike regions 160-218 and 743-854.

CDR1 and CDR2 (germline): LNHNV, YYDKDF (reference sequence). V was shortened by 0 bases and J by 2 bases, with 6 bases between the two germline ends. CDR3 size: 14 residues. Note on this clone: Its antigen is not known.

Some clones are missing from TCRdb's copy, which holds only in-frame ones; the method was immunoSEQ multiplex PCR. The table shows some 96,000 clones, with 80% to 90% occurring only once. The TCR comes from an adult in good health. This specimen consisted of peripheral blood, obtained on day 0 of MenACWY control vaccination. This chain links TRBV15 with TRBJ2-3; D remains unclear. CDR3 sequence (DNA): TGTGCCACCAGCAGAGATACCTACACAGATACGCAGTATTTT. Translating gives CATSRDTYTDTQYF.